This T cell receptor beta chain was identified during a study of identical twins (dated by TCRdb to the mid-2010s). About the investigation overall: To test whether fetal clonotypes persist, this study deep-sequenced TCR alpha and beta repertoires from monozygotic twins, from unrelated adults of various ages, and from cord blood. Replicate twin experiments were performed at different times using different library preparation protocols to rule out contamination.

Inclusive of the bounding cysteine and phenylalanine, the CDR3 is 13 residues long. The only DNA kept is the CDR3, 39 bases in frame from the first base. The trim is 0 bases for V and 5 bases for J, with a gap of 11 bases between the germline ends. CDR1 and CDR2 are read off the germline V gene as SQVTM and ANQGSEA. This clonotype was recorded at least ten times. The target of this receptor is not known. Within one base of it there is no much larger clone, and no base qualities were kept. Only healthy Caucasian donors were included. Three pairs of female monozygotic twins, all aged about 18 to 29 years, were included in the twin cohort. Peripheral blood mononuclear cells were used as the source from which RNA for TCR libraries was isolated. Library construction relied on 5' RACE. The data were produced on an Illumina HiSeq 2000. Template switching introduced a universal primer binding site; the final cDNA contained a unique molecular identifier, enabling accurate counting of TCR cDNA molecules. Specific primers in the conserved constant-segment region were used to synthesize first-strand cDNA for the TCR alpha and beta chains. Each cDNA library was double barcoded, with a SMART-Mk sample barcode plus Illumina barcodes, to control for contamination. Two successive PCR steps introduced TruSeq adapter sequences along with Illumina sample barcodes. The TCR alpha and beta cDNA libraries were sequenced on the Illumina HiSeq platform using custom primers. As for how the authors treated the data: Unique molecular identifiers were extracted from raw reads with MiGEC, and CDR3 positions were determined with MiXCR. Recombination models were inferred per individual with the repgenHMM and IGoR tools using an EM algorithm. Shared clonotype analysis was performed with the tcR package in R, normalizing sharing by the product of cloneset sizes. To study raw recombination free of thymic and clonal selection effects, out-of-frame nonproductive sequences were analyzed. TCRdb ran its own pipeline on the public reads, namely fastp trimming at Q25 and MiXCR clone calling, and kept in-frame beta chains. Each CDR3 protein appears once, grouped with its most common genes and DNA. In this record, the V and J calls reflect TCRdb's handling and not the investigators' own analysis. The sample data list fewer than 650,000 distinct CDR3 sequences, and roughly 7.2% of these were observed just once. The ten largest clones capture less than 2% of the sample.

General study outcomes and caveats: Abundant cord blood beta clonotypes carried fewer insertions; young adult naive repertoires showed a weaker similar trend, while memory repertoires showed none. A weaker excess of twin sharing was found in beta out-of-frame sequences because the signal-to-noise ratio was lowered by fewer shared sequences. Because the same donors could not be followed over many years, conclusions were based on cross-sectional statistical analysis. Compared with coincidental sharing between unrelated individuals, an excess of low generation-probability sequences was observed among out-of-frame TCR alpha sequences shared between twins. In monozygotic twins, recombination models systematically underestimated out-of-frame TCR alpha sharing, but the models matched the sharing seen between unrelated individuals. Invariant T cells such as MAIT and iNKT could partly confound zero-insertion analyses, though diverse VJ usage argued against this for most clonotypes.

These data also featured in a second study, about yellow fever vaccine responses in identical twins. From the second report: According to the authors, the vaccine-induced T cell response in identical twins seemed to be partly convergent and partly specific to each individual. In identical twins, the study followed T cell clones that responded to the vaccine with precision.

The sample taken for sequencing was PBMCs. The TCR sequence derives from a woman between 18 and 29 years old in good health. The chain uses TRBV29-1 and TRBJ2-7, with the D gene too uncertain to name. The CDR3 region reads CSVEEVTGHEQYF. The base sequence is TGCAGCGTTGAAGAGGTAACCGGCCACGAGCAGTACTTC.